The next 6 T cell receptor beta chains were all read from a single sample in a study of cytomegalovirus exposure and HLA in healthy donors. The primer mix had 60 Vbeta and 13 Jbeta primers. Profiling relied on immunoSEQ multiplex PCR, and the TCRdb table lists in-frame clones only, not all of them. Among 150,000 to 200,000 clones listed, around 80% were seen once. The sequencing input was PBMCs. These TCRs come from a woman aged 40 to 49 in good health and CMV-seropositive.

This clone was found a few times. The chain joins TRBV5-1 to TRBJ2-5; 13 bases are a match to TRBD2. The CDR3 is 16 amino acids. Germline values: CDR1 SGHRS, CDR2 YFSETQ. V lost 0 bases to trimming and J lost 5 bases; unmatched junction nucleotides: 4. CDR3 sequence (DNA): TGCGCCAGCAGCTTGGGACTAGCGGGAGGCTGGGAGACCCAGTACTTC. It translates to CASSLGLAGGWETQYF.

V and J are TRBV9 and TRBJ1-4; 9 bases fit TRBD1. J was trimmed by 0 bases and V by 3 bases; bases with no gene match: 9. The germline V gene encodes CDR1 SGDLS and CDR2 YYNGEE. The CDR3 has 18 amino acids. DNA of the CDR3: TGTGCCAGCAGCGGACGTGACAGGGGGACCGCAACTAATGAAAAACTGTTTTTT. Translation gives CASSGRDRGTATNEKLFF.

The chain couples TRBV6-6 to TRBJ2-1, with D maybe TRBD1 (6 bases). Germline CDR1 and CDR2: MNHNY and SVGAGI (reference sequence). The CDR3 runs 15 residues. Trimming took 6 bases from V and 9 from J, leaving 21 bases between them. CDR3 sequence: CASRPTKQGRSEQFF. For the CDR3, the DNA is TGTGCCAGCAGGCCCACCAAACAGGGTCGATCTGAGCAGTTCTTC.

The chain links TRBV5-1 to TRBJ2-1; D might be TRBD2 (6 bases). The germline CDR1 and CDR2 sequences are SGHRS and YFSETQ. This CDR3 has 15 amino acids. Trimming took 1 base from V and 4 from J, leaving 12 bases between them. The CDR3 bases are TGCGCCAGCAGCTTGACGGGAGAAGCGTACAATGAGCAGTTCTTC. Residues: CASSLTGEAYNEQFF.

The CDR3 protein is CASSQAPAAPPDTQYF. The CDR3 region has the DNA TGCGCCAGCAGCCAAGCTCCAGCGGCCCCCCCAGATACGCAGTATTTT. This chain connects TRBV4-1 to TRBJ2-3; D might be TRBD2 (5 bases). The CDR3 runs to 16 residues. V lost 1 base to trimming and J lost 4 bases, with 15 bases between them. Germline V gene lookup returns CDR1 MGHRA and CDR2 YSYEKL.

The chain has TRBV7-9 and TRBJ1-2, with D possibly TRBD1 on 5 matching bases. The germline CDR1 and CDR2 sequences are SEHNR and FQNEAQ (reference sequence). This CDR3 is built from 14 residues. Trimming cost V 0 bases and J 4 bases, with 9 bases left between them. The DNA of the CDR3 is TGTGCCAGCAGCTTAGCGGGCGGGGGCTATGGCTACACCTTC. As protein: CASSLAGGGYGYTF.